This passage covers 27 T cell receptor beta chains from one sample sequenced in a study of regulatory T cells in long-lasting Graves disease. Sample time point: newly diagnosed GD, antithyroid drugs for less than 3 months. Researchers made the TCR library from RNA that was extracted from PBMCs. Arm-PCR of CDR3 regions and iRepertoire HTBI primers were the basis on which TCR beta libraries were built. From the multiplex PCR reads, TCRdb called clonotypes with MiXCR, one entry per CDR3 protein. The sample comprises about 610,000 distinct CDR3 sequences, approximately 16% of which are singletons, and about 12% rests with the top ten. A further study also used this sample, focusing on T cells in Graves' hyperthyroidism and ophthalmopathy.

The sample consisted of peripheral blood mononuclear cells (PBMCs), taken at new diagnosis, from a patient treated with antithyroid drugs. The source of these receptors is a man between 18 and 29 years old with Graves disease.

This clonotype came up a few times. The chain carries TRBV3-1 and TRBJ2-3; 9 nucleotides line up with TRBD2. The CDR3 consists of 17 residues. From germline, CDR1 is LGHDT and CDR2 YNNKEL (reference sequence). Unmatched junction bases numbered 16, after V lost 6 bases and J lost 6 bases. This chain's CDR3 is CASSPPRGGTMADTQYF. As DNA, the CDR3 is TGTGCCAGCAGTCCCCCGCGGGGGGGGACCATGGCGGATACGCAGTATTTT.

The rearrangement links TRBV7-2 to TRBJ2-7, with D possibly being TRBD2 (7 bases). Germline CDR1 is SGHTA and CDR2 is FQGNSA. The CDR3 has 18 amino acids. V lost 5 bases and J lost 2, with 25 bases in between. The CDR3: CASSQGGVPTPKAYEQYF. The CDR3 DNA sequence: TGTGCCAGCAGCCAAGGGGGGGTCCCTACCCCGAAGGCCTACGAGCAGTACTTC. Together with reference TRBV7-2 and TRBJ2-7, the CDR3 gives the full variable domain: GAGVSQSPSNKVTEKGKDVELRCDPISGHTALYWYRQSLGQGLEFLIYFQGNSAPDKSGLPSDRFSAERTGGSVSTLTIQRTQQEDSAVYLCASSQGGVPTPKAYEQYFGPGTRLTVT.

The V gene is TRBV7-2, the J gene TRBJ1-2; D is uncertain. CDR3 length equals 13 residues. Germline CDR1 reads SGHTA; CDR2 reads FQGNSA. The V gene lost 1 base and the J gene lost 5 bases, with 8 bases spanning the gap. Here the CDR3 reads CASSLDGFYGYTF. The CDR3 nucleotides are TGTGCCAGCAGCTTAGATGGTTTTTATGGCTACACCTTC.

This clonotype was counted at least ten times. The gene calls are TRBV20-1 and TRBJ2-3, with D perhaps TRBD1 (6 bases). The germline V and J ends were trimmed by 0 bases and 0 bases, with 10 bases remaining between them. The CDR3 runs 15 residues. CDR1 and CDR2 (germline): DFQATT, SNEGSKA (reference sequence). The CDR3: CSARDLQGSTDTQYF. CDR3 nucleotides: TGCAGTGCTAGAGATCTCCAGGGGAGCACAGATACGCAGTATTTT.

This clonotype was counted many times. The chain is built from TRBV3-1 and TRBJ2-3, with D unresolved. With 1 base removed from V and 14 bases from J, the gap between germline ends came to 22 bases. Germline values: CDR1 LGHDT, CDR2 YNNKEL (reference sequence). The CDR3 covers 15 residues. The CDR3 sequence: CASSQGAPSGKDRYF. DNA of the CDR3: TGTGCCAGCAGCCAAGGCGCACCCTCAGGAAAGGACCGGTATTTT.

This clonotype turned up a few times. CDR3 amino acids: CASSPAALPGGADTQYF. In DNA form, the CDR3 reads TGCGCCAGCAGCCCCGCTGCGCTACCGGGGGGTGCAGATACGCAGTATTTT. The chain is built from TRBV5-1 and TRBJ2-3, with TRBD2 matching 7 bases. The junction had 15 bases not matched to a gene; V was cut back by 4 bases and J by 4 bases. The CDR3 is 17 amino acids. CDR1 and CDR2 (germline): SGHRS, YFSETQ.

This clonotype was recorded many times. The chain links TRBV5-1 to TRBJ2-3; no firm D call. Trimming took 0 bases from V and 2 from J, leaving 13 bases between them. There are 16 residues in the CDR3. CDR1 and CDR2 from the germline V gene are SGHRS and YFSETQ. The CDR3: CASSLARFGFTDTQYF. The CDR3 region has the DNA TGCGCCAGCAGCTTGGCCAGGTTTGGGTTCACAGATACGCAGTATTTT.

The chain uses TRBV7-6 and TRBJ1-1; perhaps TRBD1 as D (6 bases). This CDR3 has 15 residues. V was clipped by 4 bases and J by 6 bases, with 18 bases between them. CDR1 SGHVS and CDR2 FNYEAQ come from the germline V gene. CDR3 in DNA: TGTGCCAGCAGCTCGGAGGCACAGGGCATCGCTGAAGCTTTCTTT. Its protein product is CASSSEAQGIAEAFF.

The chain links TRBV20-1 to TRBJ2-7; D not certain. There are 13 residues in the CDR3. The germline V and J ends were trimmed by 1 base and 3 bases, with 10 bases remaining between them. Germline lookup yields CDR1 DFQATT and CDR2 SNEGSKA (reference sequence). The CDR3 sequence is CSARGRLVYEQYF. The CDR3 DNA is TGCAGTGCTAGAGGGCGGCTGGTCTACGAGCAGTACTTC.

The genes are TRBV5-1 and TRBJ2-3; TRBD2 matches at 12 bases. This CDR3 has 17 amino acids. CDR1 and CDR2 from the germline V gene are SGHRS and YFSETQ. The J segment lost 0 bases and the V segment lost 4 bases, leaving 6 bases of the junction unmatched. The CDR3 sequence: CASSITGLAGSTDTQYF. The CDR3 region has the DNA TGCGCCAGCAGCATTACTGGACTAGCGGGAAGCACAGATACGCAGTATTTT.

J is TRBJ1-5 and V is TRBV6-2 or TRBV6-3; D not resolved. Germline assignment: CDR1 MNHEY and CDR2 SVGEGT. V was shortened by 5 bases and J by 2 bases, with 13 bases between the two germline ends. The CDR3 extends over 15 amino acids. In DNA form, the CDR3 reads TGTGCCAGCAGTCCGGATGAGGACCGCAATCAGCCCCAGCATTTT. Its protein is CASSPDEDRNQPQHF.

Ten or more counts support this clonotype. J is TRBJ1-1 and V is TRBV28; no clear D. Germline loops: CDR1 MDHEN, CDR2 SYDVKM. The ends were cut back, 8 bases at V and 0 bases at J, with 16 bases in the middle. This CDR3 spans 15 amino acids. This CDR3 reads CASGSLGYLNTEAFF. The CDR3 region has the DNA TGTGCCAGCGGCTCCCTCGGGTATTTGAACACTGAAGCTTTCTTT.

There are a few counts of this clonotype. CDR3 loop: CSARDWETYEQYF. CDR3 coding DNA: TGCAGTGCTAGAGATTGGGAGACCTACGAGCAGTACTTC. V is TRBV20-1 and J is TRBJ2-7, with D possibly being TRBD2 (5 bases). Trimming left V 0 bases short and J 2 bases short, with 8 bases between. The CDR3 sequence is 13 residues long. From germline, CDR1 is DFQATT and CDR2 SNEGSKA (reference sequence).

Worth noting for this clonotype: A read error may be the cause here, since a much bigger clone is one base away. The chain uses TRBV20-1 and TRBJ1-1; D uncertain. Germline V gene sequence: CDR1 DFQATT, CDR2 SNEGSKA (reference sequence). The CDR3 spans 15 residues. The CDR3 region is CSAGDPRGRGTEAFF. The DNA for the CDR3 is TGCAGTGCTGGAGATCCCCGGGGTCGGGGCACTGAAGCTTTCTTT.

The chain couples TRBV7-2 to TRBJ1-5; perhaps TRBD1 as D (5 bases). CDR3 length equals 15 residues. V was trimmed by 6 bases and J by 0 bases, leaving 12 bases between them. Germline V gene sequence: CDR1 SGHTA, CDR2 FQGNSA. The CDR3 DNA sequence: TGTGCCAGCAGTATGGGACTTAATAGCAATCAGCCCCAGCATTTT. It encodes CASSMGLNSNQPQHF.

This sequence joins TRBV19 and TRBJ1-1, with a weak D call TRBD1 (6 bases). The CDR3 is 18 residues long. CDR1 is LNHDA, CDR2 SQIVND, per germline (reference sequence). Trimming shortened V by 0 bases and J by 3 bases, and 20 bases separated the two germline ends. The CDR3 protein is CASSIDLLGGEVYTEAFF. The CDR3 region has the DNA TGTGCCAGTAGTATAGATTTACTCGGGGGCGAGGTGTACACTGAAGCTTTCTTT.

This clonotype was seen repeatedly, ten times or more. The chain has TRBV27 and TRBJ2-7; TRBD1 agrees at 9 bases. The CDR3 length is 14 residues. CDR1 is MNHEY, CDR2 SMNVEV, per germline (reference sequence). Trimming took 5 bases from V and 5 from J; bases not matched to a gene: 7. DNA of the CDR3: TGTGCCAGCAGTCTAATGGGGACAGGGCACGAGCAGTACTTC. Its translation is CASSLMGTGHEQYF.

The chain combines TRBV4-1 with TRBJ2-5, with 14 bases fitting TRBD2. Germline CDR1 is MGHRA and CDR2 is YSYEKL. Trimming removed 0 bases from V and 5 bases from J; junction bases left unmatched: 2. The CDR3 consists of 16 residues. The CDR3 bases are TGCGCCAGCAGCCAAGATGGACTAGCGGGGGGTGAGACCCAGTACTTC. Amino acids: CASSQDGLAGGETQYF.

This chain connects TRBV6-2 or TRBV6-3 to TRBJ1-5; weak D call: TRBD1 (6 bases). The CDR3 is 12 amino acids. Germline V gene data show CDR1 as MNHEY and CDR2 as SVGEGT. V gave up 10 bases and J gave up 3 bases, with 10 bases separating them. The DNA for the CDR3 is TGTGCCATCCGACAGGCCAATCAGCCCCAGCATTTT. Protein sequence: CAIRQANQPQHF.

This clonotype was counted many times. This chain connects TRBV11-2 to TRBJ2-2, with 10 bases aligning to TRBD2. The CDR3 runs to 19 residues. Germline trimming cut 1 base from V and 4 bases from J; bases unmatched to any gene: 12. The germline V gene encodes CDR1 SGHAT and CDR2 FQNNGV. Written as DNA, the CDR3 is TGTGCCAGCAGCTTAGCTTGGACTAGCGGAAGCAACTTCACCGGGGAGCTGTTTTTT. It is translated as CASSLAWTSGSNFTGELFF.

This clonotype was counted at least ten times. The chain has TRBV20-1 and TRBJ2-7; D is uncertain. The CDR3 runs to 14 residues. Germline CDR1 and CDR2: DFQATT and SNEGSKA (reference sequence). V lost 6 bases and J 0 bases, leaving 15 bases between the germline ends. The CDR3 nucleotides read TGCAGTGCCTCCTTGCCTAGATCCTCCTACGAGCAGTACTTC. Amino acids: CSASLPRSSYEQYF.

This clonotype was seen a handful of times. The chain couples TRBV12-5 to TRBJ2-7; 9 bases fit TRBD1. The CDR3 is made up of 15 amino acids. Per the germline V gene, CDR1 is LGHNT and CDR2 is FRNRAP. After removal of 1 base from V and 4 bases from J, the junction contained 5 bases not matched to a gene. CDR3 amino acids: CASGLGPGQGYEQYF. The CDR3 DNA follows: TGTGCTAGTGGTTTGGGCCCGGGACAGGGTTACGAGCAGTACTTC.

Comments on this clonotype: This could be a read error, since a much larger clone is one nucleotide away. The chain is built from TRBV27 and TRBJ1-4; 7 positions agree with TRBD1. The CDR3 sequence is 16 residues long. The V gene end was trimmed by 5 bases and the J gene end by 1 base; junction bases not matched to a gene: 7. CDR1 MNHEY and CDR2 SMNVEV come from the germline V gene (reference sequence). CDR3 bases: TGTGCCAGCAGTGGCCGACAGGGCAAAACTAATGAAAAACTGTTTTTT. It codes for CASSGRQGKTNEKLFF. The full variable domain, completed using reference TRBV27 and TRBJ1-4, is EAQVTQNPRYLITVTGKKLTVTCSQNMNHEYMSWYRQDPGLGLRQIYYSMNVEVTDKGDVPEGYKVSRKEKRNFPLILESPSPNQTSLYFCASSGRQGKTNEKLFFGSGTQLSVL.

Only a few counts were recorded for this clonotype. The chain has TRBV27 and TRBJ2-2, with D perhaps TRBD1 (6 bases). The V end was cut by 8 bases, the J end by 2 bases, with 15 bases between. The germline V gene has CDR1 MNHEY and CDR2 SMNVEV (reference sequence). CDR3 length: 15 residues. The CDR3 sequence is CASHYTGTNTGELFF. CDR3 nucleotides: TGTGCCAGCCACTATACAGGGACCAACACCGGGGAGCTGTTTTTT.

On this clonotype itself: Just one base apart from a much larger clone, this may be a read error. It is likely a read error, because the conserved phenylalanine at the end of the CDR3 is missing. The chain uses TRBV12-3 or TRBV12-4 and TRBJ2-1, with D perhaps TRBD2 (7 bases). CDR3 length: 14 amino acids. V lost 6 bases, J lost 9 bases, and 18 bases lay in between. CDR3 nucleotide sequence: TGTGCCAGCAGCCCCAAGAGTAGGGGGGGTGAGCAGTTCCTC. The encoded protein is CASSPKSRGGEQFL.

The chain links TRBV12-5 to TRBJ2-7, with D unresolved. CDR1 is LGHNT, CDR2 FRNRAP, per germline. This CDR3 is 12 amino acids long. Trimming pared 0 bases from V and 5 bases from J, leaving 5 bases between. The CDR3 nucleotides read TGTGCTAGTGGTTTGGTAGGTGACGAGCAGTACTTC. Encoded protein: CASGLVGDEQYF.

This clonotype has a count of ten or more. J is TRBJ2-5 and V is TRBV20-1, with no clear D. V lost 1 base and J lost 0, with 9 bases in between. Germline V gives CDR1 DFQATT, CDR2 SNEGSKA (reference sequence). The CDR3 has 14 residues. CDR3 in amino acids: CSARGNDYQETQYF. The DNA for the CDR3 is TGCAGTGCTAGAGGAAACGACTACCAAGAGACCCAGTACTTC.